These 32 T cell receptor beta chains share one sample of origin, sequenced in a study of regulatory T cells in long-lasting Graves disease. Time point here: newly diagnosed GD, antithyroid drugs for less than 3 months. RNA from PBMCs was the source of the TCR library. In building TCR beta libraries, iRepertoire HTBI primers were used together with Arm-PCR of CDR3 regions. TCRdb independently ran MiXCR on the multiplex PCR reads; one entry per CDR3 protein. Among approximately 270,000 distinct CDR3 sequences listed, roughly 18% were seen once. The sample was also linked to a second study, of T cells in Graves' hyperthyroidism and ophthalmopathy.

Sequenced material: peripheral blood mononuclear cells (PBMCs), taken at new diagnosis, from a patient treated with antithyroid drugs. These receptors came from a young woman with Graves disease.

This clonotype was detected ten times or more. The rearrangement uses TRBV6-9 and TRBJ1-2; D call uncertain. The V gene's germline CDR1 is MNHGY and CDR2 SVAAGI. CDR3 length: 14 amino acids. Between the trimmed V and J ends, which lost 3 bases and 4 bases, there was a span of 12 bases. CDR3 sequence: CASSYTVSGYGYTF. In DNA form, the CDR3 reads TGTGCCAGCAGTTACACGGTGTCTGGCTATGGCTACACCTTC.

This clonotype was recorded many times. The chain carries TRBV12-3 or TRBV12-4 and TRBJ2-7; 7 positions match TRBD1. The J segment lost 1 base and the V segment lost 4 bases, leaving 4 bases of the junction unmatched. This CDR3 comprises 14 residues. The CDR3 DNA reads as TGTGCCAGCAGTTCGTTGGGACAGTCCTACGAGCAGTACTTC. This gives the protein CASSSLGQSYEQYF.

This clonotype was seen many times. The chain combines TRBV6-2 or TRBV6-3 with TRBJ1-5; D is ambiguous. Germline values: CDR1 MNHEY, CDR2 SVGEGT. CDR3 size: 14 residues. Trimming removed 4 bases from V and 4 bases from J, with 11 bases in between. The CDR3 nucleotides read TGTGCCAGCAGTTTTGAAGGGTATAATCAGCCCCAGCATTTT. It codes for CASSFEGYNQPQHF.

For the CDR3, the DNA is TGCAGTGCTAGAGTTCTTAGCGGGGGGCATGAGCAGTTCTTC. It encodes CSARVLSGGHEQFF. The chain joins TRBV20-1 to TRBJ2-1; 10 bases map to TRBD2. J lost 8 bases, V lost 1 base, and 5 bases had no gene match. The CDR3 covers 14 residues. Germline CDR1 reads DFQATT; CDR2 reads SNEGSKA (reference sequence).

This clonotype was detected many times. The genes are TRBV20-1 and TRBJ2-1; 8 positions agree with TRBD2. This CDR3 has 13 amino acids. V was clipped by 2 bases and J by 6 bases; unmatched bases: 3. Germline loops: CDR1 DFQATT, CDR2 SNEGSKA (reference sequence). The CDR3 reads CSARTSGPNEQFF. The CDR3 DNA is TGCAGTGCTAGAACTAGCGGACCCAATGAGCAGTTCTTC.

This clonotype was observed many times. This chain connects TRBV5-5 to TRBJ1-1, with no clear D. V was shortened by 4 bases and J by 0 bases, with 16 bases between the two germline ends. The germline V gene encodes CDR1 SGHKS and CDR2 YYEKEE (reference sequence). This CDR3 has 16 amino acids. The CDR3 loop is CASSVEGRLMNTEAFF. CDR3 nucleotide sequence: TGTGCCAGCAGCGTGGAAGGGCGGCTAATGAACACTGAAGCTTTCTTT.

With regard to this clonotype: This may come from a read error, since a much larger clone is one base off. J is TRBJ1-2 and V is TRBV6-1; TRBD1 is a possible D gene (6 bases). The CDR3 loop spans 12 amino acids. Germline V gene lookup returns CDR1 MNHNS and CDR2 SASEGT. CDR3 coding DNA: TGTGCCAGCAGTCCGGGGGGCAATGGCTACATCTTC. Encoded protein: CASSPGGNGYIF.

This clonotype was recorded at least ten times. The chain links TRBV20-1 to TRBJ2-5; a possible D gene is TRBD1 (6 bases). Per the germline V gene, CDR1 is DFQATT and CDR2 is SNEGSKA (reference sequence). The CDR3 is 14 amino acids. The V gene lost 6 bases and the J gene lost 2 bases, with 16 bases spanning the gap. For the CDR3, the DNA is TGCAGTGCGGGGGCCGGGCCGGGACAAGAGACCCAGTACTTC. As protein: CSAGAGPGQETQYF.

There are many counts of this clonotype. This chain joins TRBV6-5 and TRBJ1-1; the D is unclear. The length of the CDR3 is 14 residues. Trimming took 2 bases from V and 4 from J, leaving 11 bases between them. Germline values: CDR1 MNHEY, CDR2 SVGAGI. The CDR3, as DNA: TGTGCCAGCAGTTACAATATGGGGAGCACTGAAGCTTTCTTT. Translation: CASSYNMGSTEAFF.

Comments on this clonotype: A far larger clone lies a single base away; this is likely a read error. The V and J genes are TRBV13 and TRBJ1-2; D gene uncertain. CDR3 length: 13 amino acids. V dropped 8 bases and J dropped 8 bases, with 18 bases sitting between them. CDR1 and CDR2 from the germline V gene are PRHDT and FYEKMQ (reference sequence). CDR3 sequence: CASPPREGDGYTF. The CDR3 bases are TGTGCCAGCCCACCACGAGAGGGTGACGGCTACACCTTC.

This rearrangement joins TRBV20-1 to TRBJ2-7; 10 nucleotides line up with TRBD2. Trimming cost V 4 bases and J 2 bases; bases outside gene matches: 8. Germline CDR1 DFQATT, CDR2 SNEGSKA (reference sequence). This CDR3 spans 15 amino acids. The CDR3 bases are TGCAGTGCTAATCCCCGAGCGGGGGGGCCCTACGAGCAGTACTTC. Translated, it gives CSANPRAGGPYEQYF.

The V and J genes are TRBV20-1 and TRBJ1-1, with D perhaps matching TRBD1 (6 bases). Germline assignment: CDR1 DFQATT and CDR2 SNEGSKA (reference sequence). Trimming stripped 5 bases from V and 0 bases from J, with 16 bases between. The CDR3 is 15 residues long. CDR3 nucleotides: TGCAGTGCTCCCCGGGGGCGCGGGGTGAACACTGAAGCTTTCTTT. Amino acids: CSAPRGRGVNTEAFF.

This clonotype was seen many times. The gene calls are TRBV28 and TRBJ2-3; the D gene is possibly TRBD1 (6 bases). Germline V gene sequence: CDR1 MDHEN, CDR2 SYDVKM. The V end was cut by 8 bases, the J end by 2 bases, with 14 bases between. This CDR3 is built from 14 residues. CDR3 nucleotide sequence: TGTGCCAGCGCTAGGGGGATGTTCACAGATACGCAGTATTTT. The encoded protein is CASARGMFTDTQYF.

This clonotype was picked up many times. One end of the junction fails to match germline, which may point to a read error. The chain combines TRBV2 with TRBJ2-3, with D possibly being TRBD2 (6 bases). The germline V gene encodes CDR1 SNHLY and CDR2 FYNNEI. CDR3 size: 13 residues. In DNA, the CDR3 is TGTGCCAGCAGTGAAGGGGACTCCTACTTCCATGATTTT. Protein: CASSEGDSYFHDF.

This rearrangement joins TRBV29-1 to TRBJ1-2; no reliable D call. The CDR3 sequence is 13 residues long. Deletions cut 5 bases from V and 2 bases from J, with 12 bases between. The germline V gene encodes CDR1 SQVTM and CDR2 ANQGSEA. The CDR3 sequence is CSVYPNRNYGYTF. The CDR3 DNA reads TGCAGCGTTTACCCCAACAGAAACTATGGCTACACCTTC.

This clonotype was observed a handful of times. This may be a read error: a much more frequent sequence differs by one nucleotide. The chain combines TRBV7-2 with TRBJ2-7, with 16 positions matching TRBD2. Trimming removed 1 base from V and 2 bases from J; junction bases left unmatched: 8. The CDR3 has 19 amino acids. Germline lookup yields CDR1 SGHTA and CDR2 FQGNSA. As DNA, the CDR3 is TGTGCCAGCAGCTTAGTGGGGACTAGCGGGGGGGCCAGGCCCTACGAGCAGTACTTC. Protein sequence: CASSLVGTSGGARPYEQYF.

A word on this clonotype: A much larger clonotype is one base distant, so this may be a read error. The chain is built from TRBV3-1 and TRBJ2-5; TRBD2 matches 9 bases. The CDR3 is 16 amino acids. Germline CDR1 LGHDT, CDR2 YNNKEL (reference sequence). J gave up 5 bases and V 2 bases, and 9 bases lay outside the gene matches. CDR3 sequence: CASSQNGAGGPETQYF. CDR3 in DNA: TGTGCCAGCAGCCAAAATGGTGCGGGGGGGCCGGAGACCCAGTACTTC.

This clonotype was found many times. The chain is built from TRBV18 and TRBJ1-1; D gene uncertain. Trimming left V 1 base short and J 1 base short, with 7 bases between. The CDR3 covers 14 residues. Germline-derived CDR1 and CDR2 are KGHSH and LQKENI. The DNA for the CDR3 is TGTGCCAGCTCACCACAGGGATCGAACACTGAAGCTTTCTTT. This encodes CASSPQGSNTEAFF.

This clonotype occurred many times. This rearrangement joins TRBV10-3 to TRBJ2-7; a possible D gene is TRBD2 (6 bases). Germline V gene data show CDR1 as ENHRY and CDR2 as SYGVKD. Trimming shortened V by 10 bases and J by 6 bases, and 19 bases separated the two germline ends. The CDR3 spans 13 residues. Here the CDR3 DNA reads TGTGCCAACCGCCGGGACTCTACAGGCGAGCAGTACTTC. Translating it yields CANRRDSTGEQYF.

This chain links TRBV10-3 with TRBJ2-1, with 9 bases aligning to TRBD2. Trimming removed 0 bases from V and 7 bases from J; junction bases left unmatched: 7. CDR3 size: 16 residues. Germline values: CDR1 ENHRY, CDR2 SYGVKD. CDR3 bases: TGTGCCATCAGTGAGTCTTTGGGACTAGCTGGGAATGAGCAGTTCTTC. Translated: CAISESLGLAGNEQFF.

This clonotype was counted only a few times. V is TRBV28 and J is TRBJ1-1, with D unresolved. The CDR3 contains 12 residues. Looked up from germline, CDR1 is MDHEN and CDR2 is SYDVKM. Trimming pared 5 bases from V and 10 bases from J, leaving 14 bases between. The CDR3 is CASSPPERGAFF. The CDR3 DNA reads as TGTGCCAGCAGTCCCCCCGAAAGAGGAGCTTTCTTT.

The chain combines TRBV9 with TRBJ2-5; a weak D match, TRBD1 (6 bases). Trimming cost V 3 bases and J 1 base, with 13 bases left between them. This CDR3 is 15 amino acids long. Germline lookup yields CDR1 SGDLS and CDR2 YYNGEE. The CDR3 loop reads CASSAGQNCQETQYF. The DNA of the CDR3 is TGTGCCAGCAGCGCTGGACAGAACTGCCAAGAGACCCAGTACTTC.

This clonotype was seen at least ten times. This chain connects TRBV7-9 to TRBJ2-4, with unresolved D. The CDR3 length is 15 residues. The germline gives CDR1 SEHNR, CDR2 FQNEAQ (reference sequence). Trimming stripped 3 bases from V and 0 bases from J, with 9 bases between. CDR3: CASSLTLGAKNIQYF. In DNA form, the CDR3 reads TGTGCCAGCAGCTTGACTCTGGGAGCCAAAAACATTCAGTACTTC.

This clonotype was recorded at least ten times. V usage is TRBV19 and J usage is TRBJ1-1; 7 bases fit TRBD1. Germline V gene lookup returns CDR1 LNHDA and CDR2 SQIVND (reference sequence). With 8 bases clipped from V and 0 bases from J, the junction kept 9 bases outside the gene matches. This CDR3 has 15 residues. The CDR3 DNA sequence: TGTGCCAGTGCGACAGGGCGTCGGATGAACACTGAAGCTTTCTTT. It yields the protein CASATGRRMNTEAFF. The complete variable domain, with remaining parts taken from reference TRBV19 and TRBJ1-1, reads DGGITQSPKYLFRKEGQNVTLSCEQNLNHDAMYWYRQDPGQGLRLIYYSQIVNDFQKGDIAEGYSVSREKKESFPLTVTSAQKNPTAFYLCASATGRRMNTEAFFGQGTRLTVV.

The chain recombines TRBV2 with TRBJ1-1; D remains unclear. The ends were cut back, 1 base at V and 7 bases at J, with 10 bases in the middle. Per germline, CDR1 SNHLY and CDR2 FYNNEI. This CDR3 comprises 13 residues. CDR3 sequence: CASSEGVSVEAFF. The CDR3 nucleotides read TGTGCCAGCAGTGAAGGCGTGTCAGTTGAAGCTTTCTTT.

About this clonotype: This probably arose from a read error, given a far larger clone one base away. This chain joins TRBV7-2 and TRBJ2-1, with 7 bases fitting TRBD2. This CDR3 is built from 17 residues. Per germline, CDR1 SGHTA and CDR2 FQGNSA. CDR3 in DNA: TGCGCCAGCAGCCAAGATCTAACGGGGGGATATTACAATGAGCAGTTCTTC. Its protein product is CASSQDLTGGYYNEQFF.

This clonotype came up a few times. The genes are TRBV27 and TRBJ1-6; D is perhaps TRBD1 (5 bases). V was pared by 3 bases and J by 8 bases, with 11 bases between. This CDR3 is built from 14 residues. Per the germline V gene, CDR1 is MNHEY and CDR2 is SMNVEV (reference sequence). This CDR3 reads CASSFDSNDSPLHF. The CDR3 bases are TGTGCCAGCAGTTTTGACAGTAACGATTCACCCCTCCACTTT.

This clonotype was seen at least ten times. The chain recombines TRBV5-1 with TRBJ1-3; D may be TRBD1 (5 bases). Per the germline V gene, CDR1 is SGHRS and CDR2 is YFSETQ. V lost 4 bases, J lost 0 bases, and 11 bases lay in between. This CDR3 is 15 amino acids long. DNA for the CDR3: TGCGCCAGCAGCCCCGGGACCTCCTCTGGAAACACCATATATTTT. The encoded protein is CASSPGTSSGNTIYF.

In regard to this clonotype: One junction end does not reproduce the germline sequence, and a read error may be involved. This chain connects TRBV7-7 to TRBJ1-3; no definite D call. The CDR3 runs to 15 residues. In germline, CDR1 is SSHAT, CDR2 FNYEAQ (reference sequence). The CDR3 loop is CASSPDANSGNTIYF. The CDR3, as DNA: TGTGCTAGCAGCCCGGACGCAAACTCTGGAAACACCATATATTTT.

In its sample, this clonotype was seen many times. This chain uses TRBV7-9 with TRBJ1-2; D perhaps matches TRBD1 (6 bases). The V gene's germline CDR1 is SEHNR and CDR2 FQNEAQ (reference sequence). The V end was cut by 3 bases, the J end by 1 base, with 9 bases between. This CDR3 is 14 amino acids long. CDR3 in DNA: TGTGCCAGCAGCTTGGACAGCGGTAACTATGGCTACACCTTC. Translated: CASSLDSGNYGYTF.

This clonotype was seen many times. The J gene is TRBJ2-7, the V gene TRBV19, with D possibly TRBD1 on 6 matching bases. The germline gives CDR1 LNHDA, CDR2 SQIVND (reference sequence). The germline V and J ends were trimmed by 3 bases and 3 bases, with 21 bases remaining between them. This CDR3 spans 17 amino acids. The CDR3 nucleotides read TGTGCCAGTAGTATTCGAACAGGGAACCCTCACTACTACGAGCAGTACTTC. This sequence encodes CASSIRTGNPHYYEQYF.

This clonotype was seen ten or more times. V is TRBV6-1 and J is TRBJ2-7, with TRBD2 identical over 9 bases. V dropped 6 bases and J dropped 0; count of bases not matched to a gene: 6. Per germline, CDR1 MNHNS and CDR2 SASEGT. The CDR3 runs to 15 residues. Here the CDR3 reads CASRSSGTPSYEQYF. Here the CDR3 DNA reads TGTGCCAGCAGATCTAGCGGGACCCCCTCCTACGAGCAGTACTTC.